This is a list of T cell receptor beta chains from one sample in a study of long-term antiretroviral therapy in people with HIV. The table came from immunoSEQ multiplex PCR; TCRdb's copy has only in-frame clones and leaves some out. The sample lists 30,000 to 40,000 clones; roughly four fifths were seen once. The source material was unsorted PBMCs, sampled 0.4 years before starting antiretroviral therapy. The receptors were gathered from a young man with HIV. CDR3s leave out the opening cysteine and the closing phenylalanine or tryptophan.

cdr3_aa: ASSYLGPGNYT
j_call: TRBJ1-2
v_call: TRBV6-6

cdr3_aa: ASISVGQGQLF
j_call: TRBJ1-4
v_call: TRBV6-6

cdr3_aa: ASSEIRLTGELF
j_call: TRBJ2-2
v_call: TRBV2

cdr3_aa: ASSPLGGQGSDTQY
j_call: TRBJ2-3
v_call: TRBV5-6

cdr3_aa: ASSVGIQETQY
j_call: TRBJ2-5
v_call: TRBV9

cdr3_aa: ASTRQGSSTEAF
j_call: TRBJ1-1
v_call: TRBV6-5

cdr3_aa: ASSEALPSVSYNEQF
j_call: TRBJ2-1
v_call: TRBV6-1

cdr3_aa: ASRYIPSGANVLT
j_call: TRBJ2-6
v_call: TRBV6-6

cdr3_aa: ASSLAGASGPYEQY
j_call: TRBJ2-7
v_call: TRBV5-4

cdr3_aa: ASRRLAGPSNEQF
j_call: TRBJ2-1
v_call: TRBV10-2

cdr3_aa: ASTRLDANTGELF
j_call: TRBJ2-2
v_call: TRBV6-5

cdr3_aa: AISGHWSPGTDTQY
j_call: TRBJ2-3
v_call: TRBV10-3

cdr3_aa: ASSFPVNTGELF
j_call: TRBJ2-2
v_call: TRBV28